This TCR beta chain was recovered during a study of cytomegalovirus exposure and HLA in healthy donors. General observations from the study: Later analysis suggested most CMV-associated TCR beta chains were HLA-restricted. Most sequenced TCRs were rare (though some public TCRs occurred in many donors).

With respect to this clone: Its specificity is unknown.

PCR was performed using 60 Vbeta and 13 Jbeta primers. This table comes from immunoSEQ multiplex PCR, and its TCRdb copy is limited to in-frame clones, with some not included. Here the sample spans around 210,000 clones, approximately 81% being singletons. Germline V gene sequence: CDR1 MNHNS, CDR2 SASEGT. V lost 6 bases and J 6 bases, leaving 9 bases between the germline ends. This CDR3 region has 12 residues. This receptor was taken from a girl aged 2 to 9 in good health and CMV-seronegative. The chain couples TRBV6-1 to TRBJ2-1; TRBD2 might be the D (6 bases). The source material was PBMCs. The CDR3 DNA reads TGTGCCAGCAGCGGGGGTTTCAATGAGCAGTTCTTC. Protein: CASSGGFNEQFF.